This is a list of T cell receptor beta chains from one sample in a study of blood T cell repertoires in COVID-19. The table came from immunoSEQ multiplex PCR; TCRdb's copy has only in-frame clones and leaves some out. This sample has hundreds of thousands of clones; approximately 88% occur once, and the top ten carry 1%. The sequenced sample was PBMCs or T cells enriched from blood (not recorded which). The receptors stem from a woman aged 25 to 45 who had recovered from COVID-19. Both conserved end residues are part of each CDR3. A D gene is named only where the DNA matches it firmly. Where a row states a size, it is once, few, many or the class of an expanded clone; other rows omit it.

V gene	D gene	J gene	clone size	CDR3 protein	CDR3 DNA
TRBV9	NA	TRBJ1-1	NA	CASSVEAGLNTEAFF	TGTGCCAGCAGCGTAGAGGCGGGTCTAAACACTGAAGCTTTCTTT
TRBV14	TRBD2	TRBJ2-1	NA	CASSPREGGLGNEQFF	TGTGCCAGCAGCCCAAGGGAGGGAGGCTTGGGTAATGAGCAGTTCTTC
TRBV6-6	TRBD1	TRBJ1-2	NA	CASSYAGTGINYGYTF	TGTGCCAGCAGTTACGCCGGGACAGGGATTAACTATGGCTACACCTTC
TRBV24-1	NA	TRBJ2-2	NA	CATSDLQFGGELFF	TGTGCCACCAGTGATTTGCAGTTTGGCGGGGAGCTGTTTTTT
TRBV5-6	NA	TRBJ1-2	NA	CASSWGEEGYTF	TGTGCCAGCAGCTGGGGCGAGGAAGGCTACACCTTC
TRBV6-5	NA	TRBJ2-1	NA	CASSRLVGSYNEQFF	TGTGCCAGCAGCCGACTAGTCGGCTCCTACAATGAGCAGTTCTTC
TRBV28	NA	TRBJ2-7	NA	CASSMRVLRLYEQYF	TGTGCCAGCAGTATGAGGGTCCTAAGGTTATACGAGCAGTACTTC
TRBV7-9	NA	TRBJ2-1	once	CASGRTNRDSKQFF	TGTGCCAGCGGGAGAACCAACCGGGACTCCAAGCAGTTCTTC
TRBV28	NA	TRBJ2-3	NA	CASSSNTQYF	TGTGCCAGCAGTTCTAATACGCAGTATTTT
TRBV28	TRBD1	TRBJ1-2	few	CASSFGTANYGYTF	TGTGCCAGCAGTTTTGGGACAGCTAACTATGGCTACACCTTC
TRBV9	TRBD2	TRBJ2-7	NA	CASSGPSAGGLEQYF	TGTGCCAGCAGCGGGCCCTCGGCGGGGGGACTCGAGCAGTACTTC
TRBV24-1	NA	TRBJ2-5	few	CATSDSAGMETQYF	TGTGCCACCAGTGACTCCGCGGGGATGGAGACCCAGTACTTC
TRBV7-2	NA	TRBJ2-5	once	CASSLDRGGGETQYF	TGTGCCAGCAGCTTAGACCGGGGTGGTGGGGAGACCCAGTACTTC
TRBV6-6	NA	TRBJ1-1	NA	CASSLTGTTEAFF	TGTGCCAGCAGTCTCACAGGTACCACTGAAGCTTTCTTT
TRBV5-1	TRBD1	TRBJ2-7	NA	CASTAGGRYEQYF	TGCGCCAGCACGGCAGGGGGCCGTTACGAGCAGTACTTC
TRBV23-1	TRBD1	TRBJ2-1	NA	CASTRTGDPGKQFF	TGCGCCAGCACCCGTACAGGGGATCCGGGGAAGCAGTTCTTC
TRBV15	NA	TRBJ1-4	NA	CATSNHRVPNEKLFF	TGTGCCACCAGCAACCACAGGGTCCCAAATGAAAAACTGTTTTTT
TRBV5-1	NA	TRBJ1-1	NA	CASSIPGVTEAFF	TGCGCCAGCAGCATCCCCGGGGTCACTGAAGCTTTCTTT
TRBV2	TRBD1	TRBJ1-4	NA	CASSLDRGITNEKLFF	TGTGCCAGCAGTTTAGACAGGGGAATTACAAATGAAAAACTGTTTTTT
TRBV28	TRBD1	TRBJ2-7	NA	CATRWGQFRYEQYF	TGTGCCACCCGCTGGGGACAGTTTAGGTACGAGCAGTACTTC
TRBV27	TRBD1	TRBJ1-5	NA	CASRDRPNQPQHF	TGTGCCAGCAGGGACAGGCCTAATCAGCCCCAGCATTTT